A selection of T cell receptor beta chains follows, all from one sample in a study of cytomegalovirus exposure and HLA in healthy donors. Libraries were prepared by immunoSEQ multiplex PCR; TCRdb keeps only in-frame clonotypes and omits some of them. The sample has 110,000 to 150,000 clones, approximately 72% seen once. The specimen was PBMCs. The receptors come from a middle-aged man in good health and CMV-seronegative. CDR3s include the opening cysteine and the closing phenylalanine or tryptophan. D genes are given only for firm matches. Clone size is given for some rows only: seen once, a few or many times, or a class if the clone is expanded.

clone_size,d_call,j_call,v_call,cdr3_nt,cdr3_aa
once,TRBD1,TRBJ2-3,TRBV11-2,TGTGCCAGCAGAACCGGGACAGGGTTAGGGTCAGATACGCAGTATTTT,CASRTGTGLGSDTQYF
few,.,TRBJ2-1,TRBV4-3,TGCGCCAGCAGCCAAGAAATCGGGAGAGTTAACAATGAGCAGTTCTTC,CASSQEIGRVNNEQFF
few,.,TRBJ2-5,TRBV18,TGTGCCAGCTCCAAAGCCAGGCACCAAGAGACCCAGTACTTC,CASSKARHQETQYF
.,TRBD2,TRBJ2-7,TRBV28,TGTGCCAGCAGTTTGGTAACGGGGGGGCCAACCTACGAGCAGTACTTC,CASSLVTGGPTYEQYF
.,.,TRBJ2-1,TRBV27,TGTGCCAGCAGTCAAGGGGGTTATGAGCAGTTCTTC,CASSQGGYEQFF
.,.,TRBJ1-1,TRBV5-1,TGCGCCAGCAGCTTGGACAGGGTCACTGAAGCTTTCTTT,CASSLDRVTEAFF
.,.,TRBJ2-7,TRBV7-2,TGTGCCAGCAGCTTATCGGGGGACGGTTCCTACGAGCAGTACTTC,CASSLSGDGSYEQYF
.,TRBD2,TRBJ2-7,TRBV6-1,TGTGCCAGCAGTGAACCCCGCGGTGGCGGGGGGCGGCTTCCACACGAGCAGTACTTC,CASSEPRGGGGRLPHEQYF
few,.,TRBJ2-5,TRBV20-1,TGCAGTGCTAGATCAGGAGAGACCCAGTACTTC,CSARSGETQYF
.,.,TRBJ2-2,TRBV5-1,TGCGCCAGCAGCTTGTCTGGAGGGGGCGTCTTGACCGGGGAGCTGTTTTTT,CASSLSGGGVLTGELFF
.,.,TRBJ1-5,TRBV21-1,TGTGCCAGCCGGAGACAGCAGATGCCCCCTTATAGCAATCAGCCCCAGCATTTT,CASRRQQMPPYSNQPQHF
.,TRBD1,TRBJ1-1,TRBV7-9,TGTGCCAGCAGCTTAGGCACAGGGGAAACTGAAGCTTTCTTT,CASSLGTGETEAFF
.,.,TRBJ1-1,TRBV5-1,TGCGCCAGCAGCTTGGATCTGCGGGGGAACACTGAAGCTTTCTTT,CASSLDLRGNTEAFF
.,TRBD1,TRBJ2-7,TRBV28,TGTGCCAGCAGTGCCGGGACAGGCTTCTACGAGCAGTACTTC,CASSAGTGFYEQYF
.,.,TRBJ2-7,TRBV13,TGTGCCAGCAGCTCCCACTACTACGAGCAGTACTTC,CASSSHYYEQYF
.,TRBD1,TRBJ1-2,TRBV5-1,TGCGCCAGCAGTCGGACAGGGTTGGATGGCTACCCCTTC,CASSRTGLDGYPF
.,.,TRBJ2-5,TRBV7-2,TGTGCCAGCAGCTTACAGAAACCCCAAGAGACCCAGTACTTC,CASSLQKPQETQYF
.,TRBD1,TRBJ1-1,TRBV5-4,TGTGCCAGCAGCTTCGGTGGGCAGGGGGCCGTCACTGAAGCTTTCTTT,CASSFGGQGAVTEAFF
.,.,TRBJ2-7,TRBV9,TGTGCCAGCAGCTCAGCAGGGGGGTCCTACGAGCAGTACTTC,CASSSAGGSYEQYF
.,.,TRBJ2-1,TRBV11-2,TGTGCCAGCAGCTCCGGGCCGCCAGGGGTCCATGAGCAGTTCTTC,CASSSGPPGVHEQFF
.,TRBD2,TRBJ2-3,TRBV4-1,TGCGCCAGCAGCCCAGGGACGAGCGGGATCGGGGATACGCAGTATTTT,CASSPGTSGIGDTQYF
.,TRBD2,TRBJ2-2,TRBV9,TGTGCCAGCAGCGAGGGACTAGCGGGGACAACAGTCGGCACCGGGGAGCTGTTTTTT,CASSEGLAGTTVGTGELFF
once,TRBD2,TRBJ2-3,TRBV15,TGTGCCACCGATAGCGGGAGGGGGATAGATACGCAGTATTTT,CATDSGRGIDTQYF
.,.,TRBJ2-2,TRBV19,TGTGCCAGTAGGGTAGACAGGTCCACCGGGGAGCTGTTTTTT,CASRVDRSTGELFF
.,.,TRBJ1-1,TRBV7-7,TGTGCCAGCAGTCTCGGACAGAACACTGAAGCTTTCTTT,CASSLGQNTEAFF
.,.,TRBJ2-3,TRBV7-9,TGTGCCAGCATCCCCAAACTTCAGGGGTCCCTAGGTGATACGCAGTATTTT,CASIPKLQGSLGDTQYF
.,.,TRBJ2-7,TRBV14,TGTGCCAGCAGCCAAGTCTTCGGGGAACCTCGGACCTACGAGCAGTACTTC,CASSQVFGEPRTYEQYF
.,.,TRBJ1-4,TRBV6-5,TGTGCCGCCGGGGTCGGGGGAAAACTGTTTTTT,CAAGVGGKLFF
.,.,TRBJ2-7,TRBV10-1,TGCGCCAGCAGTGAGTCGAGTGGCGGGGTAGGCGAGCAGTACTTC,CASSESSGGVGEQYF
.,.,TRBJ2-7,TRBV7-6,TGTGCCAGCAGTCGCGGGTCTGCCACCGAGCAGTACTTC,CASSRGSATEQYF
.,TRBD1,TRBJ1-1,TRBV5-6,TGTGCCAGCAGCTTCGGACAGGGGGGCACTGAAGCTTTCTTT,CASSFGQGGTEAFF
.,TRBD1,TRBJ1-5,TRBV6-1,TGTGCCAGCAGTCAAGATCGACAGGGTTTAAGTCAGCCCCAGCATTTT,CASSQDRQGLSQPQHF
.,TRBD2,TRBJ2-3,TRBV28,TGTGCCAGCAGTTTGGTATCTACTAGCGGAACGCAGTATTTT,CASSLVSTSGTQYF
.,TRBD1,TRBJ1-1,TRBV5-1,TGCGCCAGCAGCTCGGGACAGGGGATGAGGGCTGAAGCTTTCTTT,CASSSGQGMRAEAFF
.,TRBD1,TRBJ2-7,TRBV19,TGTGCCAGTAGTGGGGGACAGGGGGTTAACTACGAGCAGTACTTC,CASSGGQGVNYEQYF
.,TRBD1,TRBJ2-7,TRBV5-1,TGCGCCAGCAGCTTGACGGGACAGGGCTTCAGCGAGCAGTACTTC,CASSLTGQGFSEQYF
.,.,TRBJ2-1,TRBV5-1,TGCGCCAGCAGAGGGAGCTCCTACAATGAGCAGTTCTTC,CASRGSSYNEQFF
.,TRBD2,TRBJ2-1,TRBV2,TGTGCCAGCAGTGAAAGTCTAGCGGGAGGGTTTGAGCAGTTCTTC,CASSESLAGGFEQFF
few,.,TRBJ1-2,TRBV4-1,TGCGCCAGCAGGCAAGATGGAGTTAATTATGGCTACCCCTTC,CASRQDGVNYGYPF
few,TRBD2,TRBJ2-2,TRBV30,TGTGCCTGGAGGTCGGGAGGGAGCACCGGGGAGCTGTTTTTT,CAWRSGGSTGELFF
.,TRBD1,TRBJ1-2,TRBV2,TGTGCCAGCAGTGAAGGGGCAGGGGGCTACTATGGCTACACCTTC,CASSEGAGGYYGYTF
.,.,TRBJ1-2,TRBV5-1,TGCGCCAGCAGCCCACTGGGAGGGGACCTCTATGGCTACACCTTC,CASSPLGGDLYGYTF
.,.,TRBJ1-5,TRBV6-1,TGTGCCAGCAGTCCGAACTATAGCAATCAGCCCCAGAATTTT,CASSPNYSNQPQNF
once,.,TRBJ2-1,TRBV30,TGTGCCTGGAGTGTCGGTTTGGTCCAATACAATGAGCAGTTCTTC,CAWSVGLVQYNEQFF
.,TRBD1,TRBJ1-5,TRBV2,TGTGCCAGCAGCCCGGGACAGTGGTATCAGCCCCAGCATTTT,CASSPGQWYQPQHF
.,TRBD2,TRBJ2-3,TRBV30,TGTGCCTGGGGCAGACTAGCGGGAGTGGTCGATACGCAGTATTTT,CAWGRLAGVVDTQYF
.,TRBD1,TRBJ1-6,TRBV5-6,TGTGCCAGCAGCCTAATAAGACAGGGGGCCGGATCACCCCTCCACTTT,CASSLIRQGAGSPLHF
.,.,TRBJ2-3,TRBV9,TGTGCCAGCAGCATAACTCTAGCGACAGATACGCAGTATTTT,CASSITLATDTQYF
.,TRBD1,TRBJ1-1,TRBV25-1,TGTGCCAGCAGTGCCTCTCCGGGACAGGGGTTTGAAGCTTTCTTT,CASSASPGQGFEAFF
.,.,TRBJ1-1,TRBV28,TGTGCCAGCACCCCATGGCCTTCGGGCACTGAAGCTTTCTTT,CASTPWPSGTEAFF
.,TRBD1,TRBJ1-1,TRBV4-3,TGCGCCAGCAGCCAAGATGGGGGGCAGGGGGCTCTGAACACTGAAGCTTTCTTT,CASSQDGGQGALNTEAFF
few,.,TRBJ2-7,TRBV6-5,TGTGCCAGCAGTTACCCCGGAAGGGGTATCTACGAGCAGTACTTC,CASSYPGRGIYEQYF
.,.,TRBJ2-6,TRBV5-6,TGTGCCAGCAGCGTTAGGACAGGAGGGGGCTCTGGGGCCAACGTCCTGACTTTC,CASSVRTGGGSGANVLTF